This is a list of T cell receptor beta chains from one sample in a study of CD8 T cells in ankylosing spondylitis. TCRdb called the 5' RACE reads again in MiXCR, with one record for every CDR3 protein. The sample gives about 190,000 distinct CDR3 sequences, 10% to 15% of which show up once; approximately 10% is in the top ten. The sequenced material came from blood, either unsorted or a sorted T cell fraction (not recorded which). All receptors derive from a female donor with ankylosing spondylitis or in good health (not recorded which). Both conserved end residues are part of each CDR3. The D gene is left open where the match is weak. Clone size is not always given. Where it is, it says once, few, many or a class for expanded clones.

TRBJ2-5,.,.,TRBV2,CASSEVGGQETQYF,TGTGCCAGCAGTGAGGTGGGCGGTCAAGAGACCCAGTACTTC
TRBJ1-1,.,few,TRBV11-3,CASSSGGKNGEAFF,TGTGCCAGCAGCTCCGGGGGGAAGAACGGTGAAGCTTTCTTT
TRBJ2-1,.,.,TRBV11-3,CASSSGLGGVNEQFF,TGTGCCAGCAGCTCAGGACTGGGGGGCGTCAATGAGCAGTTCTTC
TRBJ2-1,.,many,TRBV28,CASSHLQGGYNEQFF,TGTGCCAGCAGCCACTTACAGGGAGGCTACAATGAGCAGTTCTTC
TRBJ1-1,TRBD1,many,TRBV2,CASDREAEAFF,TGTGCCAGCGACAGGGAGGCTGAAGCTTTCTTT
TRBJ2-3,.,few,TRBV30,CAWSGRAGRTDTQYF,TGTGCCTGGAGTGGTCGGGCGGGACGCACAGATACGCAGTATTTT
TRBJ2-1,.,.,TRBV7-9,CASSSESFVRNNEQFF,TGTGCCAGCAGCTCAGAGTCTTTCGTTCGGAACAATGAGCAGTTCTTC
TRBJ1-1,.,.,TRBV3-1,CASSVGTREAFF,TGTGCCAGCAGCGTAGGGACTCGGGAAGCTTTCTTT
TRBJ2-1,TRBD2,.,TRBV29-1,CSLGLEEQFF,TGCAGCTTGGGACTAGAAGAGCAGTTCTTC
TRBJ1-4,TRBD1,many,TRBV5-1,CASSPRTGGNEKLFF,TGCGCCAGCAGCCCCAGGACAGGGGGGAATGAAAAACTGTTTTTT
TRBJ2-3,.,many,TRBV12-3/TRBV12-4,CASSFPRNTQYF,TGTGCCAGCAGTTTCCCGCGAAATACGCAGTATTTT
TRBJ2-7,.,few,TRBV12-3/TRBV12-4,CASSLRAGGEQYF,TGTGCCAGCAGTTTACGGGCCGGCGGCGAGCAGTACTTC
TRBJ1-5,.,.,TRBV5-5,CASSLRPGGSPQHF,TGTGCCAGCAGCTTACGGCCCGGTGGTTCGCCCCAGCATTTT